These T cell receptor beta chains were read from a single sample in a study of T-cell reconstitution after alpha-beta-depleted transplantation in children. TCRdb re-derived calls from the PCR reads in MiXCR, one entry per CDR3 protein. The sample lists under 50,000 distinct CDR3 sequences, about 47% occurring once. The material was peripheral blood, obtained before TCRalphabeta/CD19-depleted stem cell transplant. These receptor sequences come from a boy younger than two with SCID, due to receive a stem cell transplant. Both conserved end residues are part of each CDR3. The order of the fields is V gene, J gene, CDR3 protein.

>TRBV20-1|TRBJ2-5
CSARDMASGQETQYF
>TRBV28|TRBJ2-5
CASTRVAGIQETQYF
>TRBV5-1|TRBJ2-3
CASSLERRGGGDTQYF
>TRBV9|TRBJ1-2
CASSSKIQGIIDGYTF
>TRBV5-1|TRBJ1-5
CASSLDGKGNQPQHF
>TRBV11-1|TRBJ2-1
CASSLVTAGLTNYNEQFF
>TRBV6-2/TRBV6-3|TRBJ2-2
CASSRGTSDTGELFF
>TRBV6-1|TRBJ2-3
CASKIGQGTDTQYF
>TRBV12-3/TRBV12-4|TRBJ1-2
CASSLGHSMGGYTF
>TRBV11-2|TRBJ2-4
CASSLDQGFGVDIQYF
>TRBV7-2|TRBJ2-7
CASSTQTLGSYEQYF
>TRBV4-1|TRBJ2-7
CASSQDAGRRYEQYF
>TRBV7-9|TRBJ2-1
CASSLGRGEQFF